The 9 T cell receptor beta chains in this list originate from one sample, sequenced in a study of blood T cell repertoires in COVID-19. TCRdb's table, derived via immunoSEQ multiplex PCR, lists solely in-frame clones and lacks some. Of tens of thousands of clones in the sample, about 79% were seen once. Sequencing input: peripheral blood. These receptor sequences come from a human donor in a cohort sampled during active COVID-19.

This chain uses TRBV7-9 with TRBJ1-1; D call uncertain. There are 13 residues in the CDR3. Germline assignment: CDR1 SEHNR and CDR2 FQNEAQ (reference sequence). V lost 7 bases and J lost 2, with 11 bases in between. CDR3: CASKVGLNTEAFF. The CDR3 DNA sequence: TGTGCCAGCAAAGTTGGTCTAAACACTGAAGCTTTCTTT.

This clone was observed once. The chain couples TRBV20-1 to TRBJ1-2; D call uncertain. The CDR3 covers 8 residues. CDR1 and CDR2 (germline): DFQATT, SNEGSKA (reference sequence). CDR3 region: CSLYGYTF. CDR3 sequence (DNA): TGCAGCCTCTATGGCTACACCTTC.

This clone has only one observation. The chain carries TRBV5-1 and TRBJ2-7, with D perhaps TRBD1 (5 bases). There are 15 residues in the CDR3. The germline V gene encodes CDR1 SGHRS and CDR2 YFSETQ. V dropped 2 bases and J dropped 2 bases, with 14 bases sitting between them. The CDR3 is CASSFGWGMPYEQYF. CDR3 DNA: TGCGCCAGCAGCTTCGGGTGGGGCATGCCCTACGAGCAGTACTTC.

The table lists this clone with a few counts. The rearrangement uses TRBV6-5 and TRBJ1-2, with a tentative D call TRBD1 (5 bases). With 10 bases removed from V and 0 bases from J, the gap between germline ends came to 12 bases. This CDR3 contains 13 residues. Germline V gene sequence: CDR1 MNHEY, CDR2 SVGAGI. CDR3 DNA sequence: TGTGCCATTGCGGACAACCCTAACTATGGCTACACCTTC. Translated: CAIADNPNYGYTF.

The chain links TRBV19 to TRBJ1-1; TRBD1 aligns across 9 bases. V dropped 3 bases and J dropped 1; count of bases not matched to a gene: 9. Germline V gene lookup returns CDR1 LNHDA and CDR2 SQIVND (reference sequence). The CDR3 covers 17 residues. The chain's CDR3 is CASSIINRGLANTEAFF. CDR3 bases: TGTGCCAGTAGTATCATTAACAGGGGGCTGGCGAACACTGAAGCTTTCTTT.

There are a few counts of this clone. This chain links TRBV7-2 with TRBJ2-7, with 9 bases matching TRBD2. The CDR3 length is 13 residues. Trimming took 7 bases from V and 2 from J; bases not matched to a gene: 3. Germline CDR1 SGHTA, CDR2 FQGNSA. The CDR3 bases are TGTGCCAGCATGGGCGGGGGGGCCTACGAGCAGTACTTC. It codes for CASMGGGAYEQYF.

A few counts support this clone. The genes are TRBV11-2 and TRBJ1-5; possibly TRBD1 for D (6 bases). The CDR3 runs 16 residues. The V and J ends lost 0 bases and 6 bases respectively, with 15 bases between them. CDR1 SGHAT and CDR2 FQNNGV come from the germline V gene. The CDR3 loop is CASSLDRVGGSQPQHF. In nucleotides, the CDR3 is TGTGCCAGCAGCTTAGATAGGGTAGGGGGAAGTCAGCCCCAGCATTTT. Based on the CDR3 plus reference TRBV11-2 and TRBJ1-5, the full variable domain is EAGVAQSPRYKIIEKRQSVAFWCNPISGHATLYWYQQILGQGPKLLIQFQNNGVVDDSQLPKDRFSAERLKGVDSTLKIQPAKLEDSAVYLCASSLDRVGGSQPQHFGDGTRLSIL.

This rearrangement joins TRBV7-2 to TRBJ2-7; possibly TRBD1 for D (7 bases). Germline values: CDR1 SGHTA, CDR2 FQGNSA. Trimming shortened V by 6 bases and J by 1 base, and 13 bases separated the two germline ends. This CDR3 has 14 amino acids. CDR3 sequence reads: CASRLQGGSYEQYF. The CDR3 DNA sequence: TGTGCCAGCAGACTTCAGGGGGGATCCTACGAGCAGTACTTC.

This chain links TRBV6-6 with TRBJ2-7, with D possibly being TRBD2 (6 bases). V lost 8 bases and J 2 bases, leaving 16 bases between the germline ends. CDR1 and CDR2 (germline): MNHNY, SVGAGI (reference sequence). This CDR3 spans 14 amino acids. The CDR3 sequence is CASEREKFPYEQYF. The CDR3 DNA sequence: TGTGCCAGCGAACGGGAGAAGTTTCCCTACGAGCAGTACTTC.